Listed here is a single T cell receptor (beta chain). Its antigen is currently unknown. This sample was taken from a study of cytomegalovirus exposure and HLA in healthy donors. The CDR3 consists of 16 residues. The V gene lost 3 bases and the J gene lost 1 base, with 15 bases spanning the gap. Germline loops: CDR1 LGHNA, CDR2 YNFKEQ. The PCR employed 60 Vbeta primers together with 13 Jbeta primers. Clones were read by immunoSEQ multiplex PCR, and TCRdb kept only the in-frame ones, dropping some. This table has around 210,000 clones, around 82% appearing once. Overall study results and limits: Only CMV serostatus was available as immune exposure information. A missense DCLRE1C variant was associated with V- and J-gene trimming of TCR beta chains in a later analysis, and an independent cohort replicated the association. In a later analysis, DRB1 alleles had the most associated TCRs; HLA-C alleles the fewest. Segments of the TCR beta V type were, in most cases, productive about 87% or about 30% of the time in an earlier analysis.

The TCR was taken from a woman under 40 in good health and CMV-seronegative. The sample consisted of PBMCs. The gene calls are TRBV4-2 and TRBJ1-1, with D unclear. CDR3 loop: CASSQVFPRKNTEAFF. The CDR3, as DNA: TGTGCCAGCAGCCAGGTATTCCCCAGGAAGAACACTGAAGCTTTCTTT.